The 9 T cell receptor beta chains below were found in one sample sequenced in a study of T cells after yellow fever vaccination. From the 5' RACE reads, TCRdb called clonotypes with MiXCR, one entry per CDR3 protein. Of approximately 150,000 distinct CDR3 sequences in the sample, roughly a tenth were seen once. The starting material was CD8+ T cells sorted from PBMCs, obtained 45 days after the yellow fever booster vaccination. These receptors were taken from a man younger than 35 who received the YFV17D yellow fever vaccine.

The chain combines TRBV7-9 with TRBJ1-6; TRBD1 agrees at 7 bases. Germline V gene data show CDR1 as SEHNR and CDR2 as FQNEAQ (reference sequence). This CDR3 has 14 amino acids. Germline trimming cut 3 bases from V and 8 bases from J; bases unmatched to any gene: 4. CDR3 sequence reads: CASSLTTGDSPLHF. The CDR3, as DNA: TGTGCCAGCAGCTTGACTACAGGGGATTCACCCCTCCACTTT.

This clonotype was recorded once. The J gene is TRBJ2-7, the V gene TRBV27, with D uncertain. This CDR3 comprises 13 residues. CDR1 is MNHEY and CDR2 is SMNVEV in the germline V gene (reference sequence). Deletions cut 6 bases from V and 7 bases from J, with 16 bases between. The CDR3 nucleotides are TGTGCCAGCAGGGACCCCCTGCGGTGGGAGCAGTACTTC. Translated: CASRDPLRWEQYF.

This chain joins TRBV24-1 and TRBJ2-4; 7 bases are a match to TRBD1. V dropped 3 bases and J dropped 9; count of bases not matched to a gene: 7. This CDR3 is 14 amino acids long. CDR1 and CDR2 (germline): KGHDR, SFDVKD. The CDR3 reads CATSDARDSTIQYF. CDR3 DNA sequence: TGTGCCACCAGTGATGCCCGGGACAGTACCATTCAGTACTTC.

This clonotype has only a few counts. This chain links TRBV4-2 with TRBJ2-7, with D tentatively TRBD2 (6 bases). Germline loops: CDR1 LGHNA, CDR2 YNFKEQ. V was shortened by 1 base and J by 5 bases, with 9 bases between the two germline ends. This CDR3 comprises 13 residues. The CDR3 nucleotides are TGTGCCAGCAGCCAAGTCGCGGGGAACGAGCAGTACTTC. This encodes CASSQVAGNEQYF.

This clonotype turned up a few times. The chain is built from TRBV15 and TRBJ2-7; D tentatively fits TRBD1 or TRBD2 (5 bases each). Trimming removed 4 bases at V and 2 bases at J, with 12 bases between. The CDR3 runs 14 residues. Per the germline V gene, CDR1 is LNHNV and CDR2 is YYDKDF (reference sequence). DNA for the CDR3: TGTGCCACCAGCATCCGGTGGGGACCCTACGAGCAGTACTTC. Protein product: CATSIRWGPYEQYF. The full variable domain, its missing parts supplied by reference TRBV15 and TRBJ2-7, is DAMVIQNPRYQVTQFGKPVTLSCSQTLNHNVMYWYQQKSSQAPKLLFHYYDKDFNNEADTPDNFQSRRPNTSFCFLDIRSPGLGDTAMYLCATSIRWGPYEQYFGPGTRLTVT.

Only a few counts were recorded for this clonotype. V and J are TRBV7-6 and TRBJ1-2; TRBD1 is a possible D gene (6 bases). Per the germline V gene, CDR1 is SGHVS and CDR2 is FNYEAQ. CDR3 length equals 14 residues. V lost 1 base to trimming and J lost 4 bases, with 10 bases between them. The CDR3 region is CASSLGGGSYGYTF. CDR3 nucleotide sequence: TGTGCCAGCAGCTTAGGAGGGGGGAGCTATGGCTACACCTTC.

This clonotype occurred a few times. V and J are TRBV20-1 and TRBJ2-7; 8 bases agree with TRBD1. J was trimmed by 2 bases and V by 1 base; bases with no gene match: 7. The CDR3 is 15 residues long. Germline CDR1 and CDR2: DFQATT and SNEGSKA (reference sequence). The CDR3: CSARVRQGYTYEQYF. In DNA form, the CDR3 reads TGCAGTGCTAGAGTACGACAGGGGTACACCTACGAGCAGTACTTC.

This chain uses TRBV5-1 with TRBJ2-3; 8 bases agree with TRBD2. The CDR3 extends over 16 amino acids. Germline values: CDR1 SGHRS, CDR2 YFSETQ. The V segment lost 1 base and the J segment 4 bases; nucleotides outside the gene matches: 8. Here the CDR3 reads CASSLLASGGSDTQYF. CDR3 nucleotides: TGCGCCAGCAGCTTGCTTGCGAGCGGGGGATCAGATACGCAGTATTTT.

The chain joins TRBV7-9 to TRBJ2-1; D call uncertain. CDR3 size: 14 residues. Trimming shortened V by 1 base and J by 8 bases, and 12 bases separated the two germline ends. Looked up from germline, CDR1 is SEHNR and CDR2 is FQNEAQ (reference sequence). CDR3 coding DNA: TGTGCCAGCAGCTTAGTCCCTCGGGCCGATGAGCAGTTCTTC. Protein product: CASSLVPRADEQFF.